The clone carrying this T cell receptor (beta chain) was detected ten times or more. Its target is not known. CDR1 and CDR2 (germline): DFQATT, SNEGSKA (reference sequence). V lost 3 bases and J lost 5, with 19 bases in between. The CDR3 extends over 15 amino acids. The TCR beta library used iRepertoire HTBI primers with Arm-PCR amplification of CDR3. Per the authors' pipeline: Overall, samples carried 62 TRBV and more than 13 TRBJ segments. TCRdb re-called the multiplex PCR reads with MiXCR, one entry per CDR3 protein. The V and J calls come from TCRdb's annotation, not from the publication. The sample yields 400,000 to 500,000 distinct CDR3 sequences, about a sixth seen once. This sample is part of a study of regulatory T cells in long-lasting Graves disease. Time point defined: newly diagnosed GD, antithyroid drugs for less than 3 months. Extracted PBMC RNA gave rise to the TCR library. Study-wide results and caveats: New patients shared 800 to 1,000 public clonotypes, and persistent patients shared more, with about 2,700.

The sample was also linked to a second study, of T cells in Graves' hyperthyroidism and ophthalmopathy. From that second work: The TCR CDR3 was amplified in a first-round RT-PCR using the HTBI primer set. It was a median about 6 months before onset that the model predicted ophthalmopathy.

The J gene is TRBJ2-5, the V gene TRBV20-1; D tentatively reads TRBD1 or TRBD2 (6 bases each). The sample consisted of peripheral blood mononuclear cells (PBMCs), taken at new diagnosis, from a patient treated with antithyroid drugs. The TCR sequence derives from a woman under 30 with Graves disease. CDR3 sequence reads: CSASGQPQGLETQYF. CDR3 bases: TGCAGTGCTAGCGGTCAACCACAGGGACTGGAGACCCAGTACTTC.